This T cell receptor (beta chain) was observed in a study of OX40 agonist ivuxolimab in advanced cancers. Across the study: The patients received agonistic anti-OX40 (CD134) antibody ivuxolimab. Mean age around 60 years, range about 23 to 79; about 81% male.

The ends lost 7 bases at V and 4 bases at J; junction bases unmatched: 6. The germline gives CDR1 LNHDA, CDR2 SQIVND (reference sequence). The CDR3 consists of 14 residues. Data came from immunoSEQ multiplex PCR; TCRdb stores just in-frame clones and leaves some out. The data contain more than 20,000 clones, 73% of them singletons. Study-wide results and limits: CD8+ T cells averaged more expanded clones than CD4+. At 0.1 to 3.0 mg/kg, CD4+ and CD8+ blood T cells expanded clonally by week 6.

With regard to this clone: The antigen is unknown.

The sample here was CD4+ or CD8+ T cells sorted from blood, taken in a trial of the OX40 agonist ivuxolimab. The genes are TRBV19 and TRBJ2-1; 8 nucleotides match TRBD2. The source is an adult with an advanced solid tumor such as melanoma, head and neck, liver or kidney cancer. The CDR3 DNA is TGTGCCAGTAAATGGACTAGCAGTTACAATGAGCAGTTCTTC. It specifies CASKWTSSYNEQFF.